The 23 T cell receptor beta chains below come from one sample, sequenced in a study of T cell clonality in common variable immunodeficiency. Findings of the study overall: Reportedly, TCR beta sequences from common variable immunodeficiency showed fewer deletions and N-nucleotide insertions.

Sequencing was performed with immunoSEQ multiplex PCR; in TCRdb, only in-frame clones are kept and a portion is missing. The sample counts 30,000 or so clones, none seen once; the ten largest own roughly 3%. These receptors' targets are unknown. Sequencing was done on a sample of peripheral blood mononuclear cells. These receptors originate from a human donor with common variable immunodeficiency.

CDR3 in amino acids: CASSLRTGANEKLFF. The covered CDR3 bases are TGTGCCAGCAGCTTGAGGACAGGGGCTAATGAAAAA. This chain links TRBV5-6 with TRBJ1-4; 9 bases agree with TRBD1. The CDR3 end lies 3 residues beyond the end of the read and is filled in from the germline J gene. V shed 1 base, J shed 3 bases, and the junction held 1 base outside the gene matches. This CDR3 contains 15 residues. The germline gives CDR1 SGHDT, CDR2 YYEEEE.

This clone was counted only a few times. The CDR3 end lies 3 residues beyond the end of the read and is filled in from the germline J gene. This sequence joins TRBV2 and TRBJ1-5; weak D call: TRBD1 (5 bases). The germline V gene encodes CDR1 SNHLY and CDR2 FYNNEI. The V and J ends lost 1 base and 5 bases respectively, with 12 bases between them. CDR3 length: 15 residues. The CDR3: CASSEGGGFDQPQHF. CDR3 bases read: TGTGCCAGCAGTGAAGGGGGGGGGTTCGATCAGCCC. Looking up the rest from reference TRBV2 and TRBJ1-5 gives the full variable domain: EPEVTQTPSHQVTQMGQEVILRCVPISNHLYFYWYRQILGQKVEFLVSFYNNEISEKSEIFDDQFSVERPDGSNFTLKIRSTKLEDSAMYFCASSEGGGFDQPQHFGDGTRLSIL.

This clone appeared a few times. The read ends 3 residues early relative to the CDR3; the germline J gene fills the gap. The J gene is TRBJ1-3, the V gene TRBV30; D possibly corresponds to TRBD1 (5 bases). This CDR3 contains 14 residues. The V end was cut by 3 bases, the J end by 0 bases, with 9 bases between. The germline gives CDR1 GTSNPN, CDR2 SVGIG (reference sequence). The sequenced part of the CDR3 DNA is TGTGCCTGGAGCGGGGGGAGCTCTGGAAACACC. Residues: CAWSGGSSGNT. The CDR3 as a whole reads CAWSGGSSGNTIYF.

Worth noting for this clone: The read comes to an end 3 residues before the CDR3 does, leaving the germline J gene to fill in the end. The V and J genes are TRBV7-2 and TRBJ1-1, with D possibly TRBD1 on 5 matching bases. The V gene lost 8 bases and the J gene lost 1 base, with 14 bases spanning the gap. Germline values: CDR1 SGHTA, CDR2 FQGNSA. The CDR3 spans 14 residues. CDR3 region: CASVRAGSNTEAFF. The part of the CDR3 DNA that was read is TGTGCCAGCGTAAGGGCAGGGTCGAACACTGAA.

By share, this clone ranks as medium-sized. The read finishes 3 residues shy of the CDR3 end, and the germline J gene is used to complete it. The gene calls are TRBV20-1 and TRBJ1-2; D is possibly TRBD1 (6 bases). Germline V gives CDR1 DFQATT, CDR2 SNEGSKA (reference sequence). The CDR3 consists of 17 residues. V dropped 8 bases and J dropped 4 bases, with 29 bases sitting between them. Incomplete CDR3 DNA: TGCAGTTCGATACACCGGGACAATAAACTCGGAGGCTATGGC. The encoded protein is CSSIHRDNKLGGYG. The complete CDR3 sequence is CSSIHRDNKLGGYGYTF.

Notes on this clone: The read ends 3 residues shy of where the CDR3 ends; the end is completed using the germline J gene. The J gene is TRBJ2-1, the V gene TRBV30, with 10 positions matching TRBD2. Trimming took 1 base from V and 4 from J; bases not matched to a gene: 4. Germline CDR1 GTSNPN, CDR2 SVGIG (reference sequence). The CDR3 totals 15 residues. The CDR3 loop reads CAWSAGLAAYNEQFF. CDR3 DNA, as far as it was read: TGTGCCTGGAGTGCAGGACTAGCGGCGTACAATGAG.

This clone was picked up a small number of times. The read finishes 3 residues shy of the CDR3 end, and the germline J gene is used to complete it. V and J are TRBV19 and TRBJ2-7; D is ambiguous. The ends were cut back, 4 bases at V and 1 base at J, with 8 bases in the middle. The CDR3 is 13 amino acids. Germline lookup yields CDR1 LNHDA and CDR2 SQIVND (reference sequence). The CDR3 bases that were read are TGTGCCAGTAGTAGGCAGGATTCCTACGAG. It encodes CASSRQDSYE. The CDR3 reads in full as CASSRQDSYEQYF.

With respect to this clone: Coverage ceases 3 residues before the CDR3 finishes, and the germline J gene fills in the end. The chain links TRBV18 to TRBJ1-2; a possible D gene is TRBD1 (6 bases). The CDR3 length is 13 residues. CDR1 and CDR2 from the germline V gene are KGHSH and LQKENI. V was trimmed by 6 bases and J by 2 bases, leaving 10 bases between them. This CDR3 is CASSPGQNYGYTF. The covered CDR3 bases are TGTGCCAGCTCCCCGGGACAAAACTATGGC.

A word on this clone: The CDR3 is cut off 3 residues early in the read; its end comes from the germline J gene. The V call is TRBV7-9, the J call TRBJ2-3, with 7 bases that match TRBD1. The CDR3 sequence is 15 residues long. J gave up 2 bases and V 1 base, and 3 bases lay outside the gene matches. Per the germline V gene, CDR1 is SEHNR and CDR2 is FQNEAQ (reference sequence). Here the CDR3 reads CASSLVRGHTDTQYF. The CDR3 DNA, read in part, is TGTGCCAGCAGCTTAGTTAGGGGGCACACAGATACG.

This clone was found a few times. The read falls 3 residues short of the CDR3 end, and the missing part is taken from the germline J gene. The gene calls are TRBV7-2 and TRBJ2-5; possibly TRBD2 for D (6 bases). Germline lookup yields CDR1 SGHTA and CDR2 FQGNSA. The V gene lost 0 bases and the J gene lost 1 base, with 9 bases spanning the gap. CDR3 length: 15 amino acids. CDR3 sequence: CASSLAPSVQETQYF. The covered CDR3 bases are TGTGCCAGCAGCTTAGCTCCTAGCGTCCAAGAGACC.

The CDR3 protein is CASGRVPGSGANVLTF. The CDR3 DNA, read in part, is TGTGCCAGCGGCAGGGTGCCCGGCTCTGGGGCCAACGTC. V usage is TRBV6-2 or TRBV6-3 and J usage is TRBJ2-6, with D tentatively TRBD1 (5 bases). The DNA ends 3 residues before the CDR3 does, and the rest of the CDR3 is filled in from the germline J gene. The CDR3 is made up of 16 amino acids. From germline, CDR1 is MNHEY and CDR2 SVGEGT. The V end lost 8 bases, the J end lost 0 bases, and 14 bases lay between the germline ends.

Points on this clone: The read halts 3 residues ahead of the CDR3 end, with the missing end drawn from the germline J gene. V and J are TRBV29-1 and TRBJ1-3, with TRBD1 matching over 10 bases. Germline-derived CDR1 and CDR2 are SQVTM and ANQGSEA. The junction had 8 bases not matched to a gene; V was cut back by 2 bases and J by 4 bases. The CDR3 has 16 amino acids. CDR3 DNA, as far as it was read: TGCAGCGTTGAAAGCTTCGGACAGGGGGTCGGAAACACC. Protein: CSVESFGQGVGNT. The full CDR3 sequence reads CSVESFGQGVGNTIYF.

This clone was detected ten times or more. The missing CDR3 end, 3 residues past where the read stops, is filled in from the germline J gene. The V gene is TRBV7-6, the J gene TRBJ2-7; TRBD2 matches 8 bases. In germline, CDR1 is SGHVS, CDR2 FNYEAQ. This CDR3 contains 15 residues. Trimming removed 5 bases from V and 2 bases from J; junction bases left unmatched: 8. The CDR3 loop is CASSPIAGPTYEQYF. The sequenced part of the CDR3 DNA is TGTGCCAGCAGCCCGATAGCGGGGCCGACCTACGAG. Drawing the rest from reference TRBV7-6 and TRBJ2-7, the complete variable domain is GAGVSQSPRYKVTKRGQDVALRCDPISGHVSLYWYRQALGQGPEFLTYFNYEAQQDKSGLPNDRFSAERPEGSISTLTIQRTEQRDSAMYRCASSPIAGPTYEQYFGPGTRLTVT.

This clone was counted at least ten times. Read data end 3 residues before the CDR3 end; the end is taken from the germline J gene. This chain joins TRBV30 and TRBJ2-7; possible D gene TRBD1, 6 bases. The V and J ends lost 6 bases and 2 bases respectively, with 11 bases between them. The germline V gene encodes CDR1 GTSNPN and CDR2 SVGIG (reference sequence). The CDR3 runs 12 residues. The CDR3 bases that were read are TGTGCCTGTGCACAGGGTACCTACGAG. Protein sequence: CACAQGTYE. The CDR3 in its entirety is CACAQGTYEQYF.

With regard to this clone: The CDR3 goes on 3 residues after the read ends, and that part is filled in from the germline J gene. The J gene is TRBJ2-7, the V gene TRBV7-2; 7 nucleotides line up with TRBD2. This CDR3 contains 15 residues. The junction had 9 bases not matched to a gene; V was cut back by 3 bases and J by 4 bases. From germline, CDR1 is SGHTA and CDR2 FQGNSA. CDR3 DNA, as far as it was read: TGTGCCAGCAGCTTCCTTTCAGGGCGGGGGTACGAG. Translation gives CASSFLSGRGYE. The whole CDR3 sequence reads CASSFLSGRGYEQYF.

Many counts were recorded for this clone. The CDR3 is cut off 3 residues early in the read; its end comes from the germline J gene. The J gene is TRBJ2-1, the V gene TRBV20-1; 9 bases map to TRBD2. Trimming removed 1 base from V and 5 bases from J; junction bases left unmatched: 3. This CDR3 spans 14 amino acids. Germline V lookup: CDR1 DFQATT, CDR2 SNEGSKA (reference sequence). CDR3 residues: CSARGLAGHNEQFF. The CDR3 DNA, read in part, is TGCAGTGCTAGAGGGCTAGCGGGGCACAATGAG.

Of note for this clone: The sequenced fragment ends 3 residues before the CDR3 boundary, so the rest is inferred from the germline J gene. The J gene is TRBJ1-2, the V gene TRBV6-2 or TRBV6-3; D is uncertain. The CDR3 consists of 14 residues. Germline loops: CDR1 MNHEY, CDR2 SVGEGT. V lost 6 bases and J 2 bases, leaving 13 bases between the germline ends. The CDR3 loop reads CASSAGGQNYGYTF. CDR3 DNA (partial): TGTGCCAGCAGCGCCGGTGGGCAGAACTATGGC.

This clone turned up a few times. The CDR3 end lies 3 residues beyond the end of the read and is filled in from the germline J gene. The chain is built from TRBV7-2 and TRBJ1-1; a possible D gene is TRBD1 (6 bases). The germline gives CDR1 SGHTA, CDR2 FQGNSA. The CDR3 spans 13 residues. CDR3 sequence: CASSWGHPLEAFF. Partial CDR3 DNA: TGTGCCAGCAGCTGGGGACACCCCTTAGAA. Full variable domain (outside the CDR3, taken from reference TRBV7-2 and TRBJ1-1): GAGVSQSPSNKVTEKGKDVELRCDPISGHTALYWYRQSLGQGLEFLIYFQGNSAPDKSGLPSDRFSAERTGGSVSTLTIQRTQQEDSAVYLCASSWGHPLEAFFGQGTRLTVV.

This clone came up many times. Coverage ceases 3 residues before the CDR3 finishes, and the germline J gene fills in the end. This chain connects TRBV2 to TRBJ2-5; TRBD2 aligns across 7 bases. The CDR3 is 13 amino acids. V was pared by 4 bases and J by 5 bases, with 4 bases of the junction left unmatched. CDR1 is SNHLY and CDR2 is FYNNEI in the germline V gene. The chain's CDR3 is CASSVGGLETQYF. CDR3 DNA, as far as it was read: TGTGCCAGCAGTGTGGGGGGGTTGGAGACC. Combining the CDR3 with reference TRBV2 and TRBJ2-5 gives the whole variable domain EPEVTQTPSHQVTQMGQEVILRCVPISNHLYFYWYRQILGQKVEFLVSFYNNEISEKSEIFDDQFSVERPDGSNFTLKIRSTKLEDSAMYFCASSVGGLETQYFGPGTRLLVL.

This clone showed up many times. The read halts 3 residues ahead of the CDR3 end, with the missing end drawn from the germline J gene. The chain joins TRBV10-3 to TRBJ2-7, with no clear D. V was clipped by 6 bases and J by 1 base, with 7 bases between them. CDR3 length: 12 residues. Germline lookup yields CDR1 ENHRY and CDR2 SYGVKD. The part of the CDR3 DNA that was read is TGTGCCATCAGCCCAGGATCCTACGAG. This gives the protein CAISPGSYE. The entire CDR3 protein reads CAISPGSYEQYF.

This clone turned up a few times. The read ends 3 residues early relative to the CDR3; the germline J gene fills the gap. The V and J genes are TRBV7-2 and TRBJ2-7, with D tentatively TRBD2 (6 bases). The V end lost 1 base, the J end lost 3 bases, and 7 bases lay between the germline ends. CDR1 SGHTA and CDR2 FQGNSA come from the germline V gene. This CDR3 has 13 amino acids. The CDR3 loop reads CASSLGGVYEQYF. Incomplete CDR3 DNA: TGTGCCAGCAGCTTAGGGGGGGTCTACGAG.

This clone was counted ten times or more. The read ends 3 residues shy of where the CDR3 ends; the end is completed using the germline J gene. The chain employs TRBV7-3 and TRBJ2-1, with 10 bases matching TRBD2. With 4 bases clipped from V and 7 bases from J, the junction kept 7 bases outside the gene matches. Germline assignment: CDR1 SGHTA and CDR2 FQGTGA. The CDR3 sequence is 15 residues long. The CDR3 loop reads CASSSLAGERNEQFF. The DNA read from the CDR3 is TGTGCCAGCAGCTCCCTAGCGGGGGAGAGGAATGAG.

There are a few counts of this clone. The read stops 3 residues short of the end of the CDR3; the missing end is completed from the germline J gene. The chain recombines TRBV7-2 with TRBJ2-1; D is perhaps TRBD2 (6 bases). The germline V gene has CDR1 SGHTA and CDR2 FQGNSA. V was trimmed by 4 bases and J by 6 bases, leaving 16 bases between them. The CDR3 runs to 15 residues. The covered CDR3 bases are TGTGCCAGCAGCTCACCCGGACTAAGCCGCAATGAG. As protein: CASSSPGLSRNE. The whole CDR3 protein is CASSSPGLSRNEQFF.